This T cell receptor beta chain was profiled in a study of cytomegalovirus exposure and HLA in healthy donors. CDR1 is MNHEY, CDR2 SMNVEV, per germline (reference sequence). V was shortened by 0 bases and J by 4 bases, with 10 bases between the two germline ends. The CDR3 has 14 residues. To note about this clone: Its antigen is not known.

Sequenced by immunoSEQ multiplex PCR; TCRdb stores in-frame clones only, minus some. This sample has more than 95,000 clones, with about 85% found just once. It was the approximately 130-subject validation cohort, separate from the roughly 700-subject first cohort, to which the donors belonged. Regarding the study as a whole: The study found most TCR sequences rare, yet found some public TCRs in many donors. The tendency of first-cohort TCR clusters to co-occur in the roughly 120 validation repertoires was identified by a subsequent analysis.

This chain links TRBV27 with TRBJ2-7, with a tentative D call TRBD1 (5 bases). This TCR was recovered from a man younger than 35 in good health and CMV-seropositive. Sequenced input: PBMCs. As DNA, the CDR3 is TGTGCCAGCAGTTTATCGACCTCAGGGTACGAGCAGTACTTC. This encodes CASSLSTSGYEQYF.